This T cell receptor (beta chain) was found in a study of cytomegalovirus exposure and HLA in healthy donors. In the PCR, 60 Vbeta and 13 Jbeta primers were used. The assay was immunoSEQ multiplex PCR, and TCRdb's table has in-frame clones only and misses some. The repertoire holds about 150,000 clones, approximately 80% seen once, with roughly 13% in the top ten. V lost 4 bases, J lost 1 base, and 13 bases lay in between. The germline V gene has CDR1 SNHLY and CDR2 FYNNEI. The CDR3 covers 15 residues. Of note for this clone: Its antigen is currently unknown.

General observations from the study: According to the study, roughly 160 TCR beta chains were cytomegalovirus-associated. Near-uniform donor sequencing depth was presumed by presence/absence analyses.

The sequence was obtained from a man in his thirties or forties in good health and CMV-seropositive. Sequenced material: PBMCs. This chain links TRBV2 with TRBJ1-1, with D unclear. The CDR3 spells CASSGRAGGNTEAFF. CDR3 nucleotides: TGTGCCAGCAGTGGGCGGGCAGGAGGGAACACTGAAGCTTTCTTT.